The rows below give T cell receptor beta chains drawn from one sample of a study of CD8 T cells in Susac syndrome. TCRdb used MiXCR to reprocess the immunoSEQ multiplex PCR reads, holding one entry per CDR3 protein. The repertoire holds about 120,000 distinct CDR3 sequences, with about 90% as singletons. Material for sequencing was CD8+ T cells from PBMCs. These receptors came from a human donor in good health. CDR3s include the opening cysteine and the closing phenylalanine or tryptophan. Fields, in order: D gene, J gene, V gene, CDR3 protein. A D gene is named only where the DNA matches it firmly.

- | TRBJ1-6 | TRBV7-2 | CASSSWDGSYNSPLHF
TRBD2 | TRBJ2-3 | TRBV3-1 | CASSQERLAGVLDTQYF
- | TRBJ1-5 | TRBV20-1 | CSARDRDRQAQHF
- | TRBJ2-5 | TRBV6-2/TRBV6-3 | CASSSRGIGAETQYF
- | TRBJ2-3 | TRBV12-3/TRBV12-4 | CASSSRGGPDTQYF
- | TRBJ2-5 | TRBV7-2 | CASSLRRQEPYF
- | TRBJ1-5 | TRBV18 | CASSPPSGENQPQHF
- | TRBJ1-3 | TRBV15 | CATSSAWFSGNTIYF
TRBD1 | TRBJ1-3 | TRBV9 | CASSDGDRGLSGNTIYF
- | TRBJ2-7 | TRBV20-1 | CSAAAGPRSSYEQYF
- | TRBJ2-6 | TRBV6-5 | CASSPNRAGANVLTF
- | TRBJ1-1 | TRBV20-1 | CSADQRDLNTEAFF
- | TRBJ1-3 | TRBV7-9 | CASSLGIPGSENTIYF
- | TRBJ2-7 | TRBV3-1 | CASSQDLVIREQYF
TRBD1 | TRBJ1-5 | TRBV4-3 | CASSSSLDRPNQPQHF
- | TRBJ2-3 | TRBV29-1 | CSVVGGPLLDTQYF
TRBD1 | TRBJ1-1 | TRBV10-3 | CAISARTGDRMNTEAFF
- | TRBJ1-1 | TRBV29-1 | CSVETGTRNTEAFF
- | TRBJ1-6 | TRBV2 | CASSVGANNSPLHF
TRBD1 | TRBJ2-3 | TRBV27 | CASSATGTGGTDTQYF
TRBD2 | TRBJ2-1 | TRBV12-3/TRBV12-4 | CASSLPTSGSYNEQFF
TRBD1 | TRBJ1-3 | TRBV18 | CASSPRPDRGNTIYF
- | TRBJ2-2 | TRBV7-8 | CASSFRGYTGELFF
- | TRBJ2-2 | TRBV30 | CAWSVRRRPGELFF
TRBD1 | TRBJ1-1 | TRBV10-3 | CAITNRGQVDEAFF
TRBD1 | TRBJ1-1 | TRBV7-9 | CASERQGGQNTEAFF
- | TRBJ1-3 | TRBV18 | CASSPLPITLSGNTIYF
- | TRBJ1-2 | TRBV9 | CASSNRVTRSNYGYTF
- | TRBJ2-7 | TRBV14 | CASSHGVGQYF